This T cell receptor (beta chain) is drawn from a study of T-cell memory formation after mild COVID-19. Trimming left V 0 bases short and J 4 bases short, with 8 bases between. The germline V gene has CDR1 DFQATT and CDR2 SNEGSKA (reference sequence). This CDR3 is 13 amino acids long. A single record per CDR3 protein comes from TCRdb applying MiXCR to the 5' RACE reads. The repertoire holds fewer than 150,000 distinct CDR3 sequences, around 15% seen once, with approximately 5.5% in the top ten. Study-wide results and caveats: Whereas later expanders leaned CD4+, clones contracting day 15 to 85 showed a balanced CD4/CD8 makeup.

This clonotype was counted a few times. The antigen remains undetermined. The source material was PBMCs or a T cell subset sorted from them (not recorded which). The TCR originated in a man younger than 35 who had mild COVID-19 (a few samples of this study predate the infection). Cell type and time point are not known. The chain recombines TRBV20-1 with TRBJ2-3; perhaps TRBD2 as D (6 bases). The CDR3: CSARETGADTQYF. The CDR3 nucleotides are TGCAGTGCTAGAGAAACGGGGGCAGATACGCAGTATTTT.